The clone carrying this TCR beta chain was seen only a few times. What it binds is unknown. Constant-segment primers were used for 5'RACE, and the resulting TCR alpha and TCR beta cDNA libraries carried sample barcodes and UMIs. TCRdb recomputed calls from the 5' RACE reads with MiXCR, one row per CDR3 protein. The sample has roughly 600,000 distinct CDR3 sequences; over 15% are singletons. V trimming: 4 bases; J trimming: 1 base; junction bases outside the gene matches: 6. The CDR3 is 17 residues long. Germline V gene sequence: CDR1 SGHAT, CDR2 FQNNGV. The sample originates from a study of T-cell memory formation after mild COVID-19. About the research overall: TCR clusters were mostly confined to one donor each. General study points: Clones that contracted from day 15 to 85 had balanced CD4/CD8; later expanders were CD4+ biased.

This chain connects TRBV11-2 to TRBJ2-3; 12 nucleotides line up with TRBD2. The TCR originated in an adult woman who had mild COVID-19 (a few samples of this study predate the infection). Cell type and time point are not known. The material sequenced was PBMCs or a T cell subset sorted from them (not recorded which). The CDR3 loop is CASSSSRTSGGTDTQYF. CDR3 coding DNA: TGTGCCAGCAGCTCGAGCCGGACTAGCGGGGGCACAGATACGCAGTATTTT. Together with reference TRBV11-2 and TRBJ2-3, the CDR3 gives the full variable domain: EAGVAQSPRYKIIEKRQSVAFWCNPISGHATLYWYQQILGQGPKLLIQFQNNGVVDDSQLPKDRFSAERLKGVDSTLKIQPAKLEDSAVYLCASSSSRTSGGTDTQYFGPGTRLTVL.